The clone carrying this T cell receptor beta chain was picked up a small number of times. The antigen remains undetermined. The data were obtained in a study of cytotoxic CD8 clonotypes in ibrutinib-treated CLL. Overall study context: Overall, some 25 responses were partial and 2 complete; following median roughly 62 months, about 15 patients stayed remitted and around twelve progressed. General observations from the study: Clonality rose at ibrutinib response, held steady in sustained remission, and fell toward baseline at progression.

There are 15 residues in the CDR3. Trimming pared 5 bases from V and 1 base from J, leaving 14 bases between. The germline gives CDR1 SGHTA, CDR2 FQGTGA. Some clones are missing from TCRdb's copy, which holds only in-frame ones; the method was immunoSEQ multiplex PCR. This sample has approximately 100,000 clones; around 80% occur once, and the top ten carry 32%. Frozen PBMC stocks contributed 2 to 2.5 micrograms of genomic DNA to the TCR beta libraries. This chain connects TRBV7-3 to TRBJ1-2, with D perhaps matching TRBD1 (6 bases). The origin of this receptor is a human donor with chronic lymphocytic leukemia. The material was PBMCs, obtained after 12 months of ibrutinib treatment. CDR3 bases: TGTGCCAGCAGCCAGTGGACAGAGGATAACTATGGCTACACCTTC. It codes for CASSQWTEDNYGYTF.